These 30 T cell receptor beta chains came from one sample sequenced in a study of blood T cell repertoires in COVID-19. Sequencing used immunoSEQ multiplex PCR; TCRdb keeps in-frame clones, though not all of them. Among fewer than 40,000 clones listed, roughly three quarters were seen once. Specimen: peripheral blood. Receptor source: a man at least 80 years old with acute or convalescent COVID-19.

This clone was recorded once. The chain is built from TRBV7-9 and TRBJ1-3, with 9 bases lining up with TRBD1. V lost 6 bases, J lost 4 bases, and 10 bases stayed unmatched. CDR3 length: 16 residues. The germline CDR1 and CDR2 sequences are SEHNR and FQNEAQ (reference sequence). The DNA for the CDR3 is TGTGCCAGCAGGCCTACTACAGGGGGCCTCGGAAACACCATATATTTT. Protein: CASRPTTGGLGNTIYF.

V and J are TRBV27 and TRBJ1-5, with TRBD1 matching 8 bases. The CDR3 consists of 15 residues. The V segment lost 4 bases and the J segment 7 bases; nucleotides outside the gene matches: 9. The germline CDR1 and CDR2 sequences are MNHEY and SMNVEV (reference sequence). Written as DNA, the CDR3 is TGTGCCAGCAGTTCCGGACAGGGAACGTCCCAGCCCCAGCATTTT. Amino acid sequence: CASSSGQGTSQPQHF.

The gene calls are TRBV27 and TRBJ2-1; TRBD1 is a possible D gene (6 bases). V lost 7 bases to trimming and J lost 0 bases, with 25 bases between them. CDR3 length: 19 residues. Germline CDR1 is MNHEY and CDR2 is SMNVEV (reference sequence). The CDR3 nucleotides read TGTGCCAGCAAGTCGACAGGAAAGCGGCAACTACGCTCCTACAATGAGCAGTTCTTC. Its translation is CASKSTGKRQLRSYNEQFF.

The chain is built from TRBV5-4 and TRBJ1-4; D not certain. Germline-derived CDR1 and CDR2 are SGHNT and YYREEE (reference sequence). The CDR3 loop spans 15 amino acids. V was cut by 0 bases and J by 0 bases, with 6 bases left in between. CDR3 bases: TGTGCCAGCAGCTTGGGAGATGCAACTAATGAAAAACTGTTTTTT. Protein sequence: CASSLGDATNEKLFF. Filled out from reference TRBV5-4 and TRBJ1-4, the complete variable domain reads ETGVTQSPTHLIKTRGQQVTLRCSSQSGHNTVSWYQQALGQGPQFIFQYYREEENGRGNFPPRFSGLQFPNYSSELNVNALELDDSALYLCASSLGDATNEKLFFGSGTQLSVL.

The chain is built from TRBV19 and TRBJ1-5; TRBD1 matches 12 bases. The germline gives CDR1 LNHDA, CDR2 SQIVND (reference sequence). The J segment lost 4 bases and the V segment lost 5 bases, leaving 6 bases of the junction unmatched. The CDR3 is 16 residues long. The CDR3 loop is CASSPRDRGRNQPQHF. CDR3 DNA sequence: TGTGCCAGTAGTCCGCGGGACAGGGGGCGGAATCAGCCCCAGCATTTT.

The chain links TRBV29-1 to TRBJ2-7; weak D call: TRBD2 (6 bases). The germline V gene encodes CDR1 SQVTM and CDR2 ANQGSEA. V lost 3 bases and J lost 4, with 13 bases in between. This CDR3 has 13 residues. The CDR3 coding sequence is TGCAGCGTTGAGGAGGGCGGAAGGTACGAGCAGTACTTC. Translated: CSVEEGGRYEQYF.

The J gene is TRBJ1-4, the V gene TRBV6-1; no definite D call. This CDR3 has 13 residues. CDR1 and CDR2 (germline): MNHNS, SASEGT. V was shortened by 3 bases and J by 8 bases, with 10 bases between the two germline ends. The CDR3 bases are TGTGCCAGCAGTGACAGGTTAAGAGAAAAACTGTTTTTT. Its protein is CASSDRLREKLFF.

The chain is built from TRBV4-2 and TRBJ2-5; 9 bases map to TRBD2. This CDR3 has 16 amino acids. The V and J ends lost 4 bases and 2 bases, in that order; junction bases with no gene match: 8. CDR1 and CDR2 (germline): LGHNA, YNFKEQ. The CDR3 here is CASSPGGLAGQETQYF. The DNA for the CDR3 is TGTGCCAGCAGCCCAGGAGGCCTAGCGGGACAAGAGACCCAGTACTTC.

The V and J genes are TRBV19 and TRBJ1-2; 9 bases agree with TRBD1. CDR3 length: 13 residues. CDR1 LNHDA and CDR2 SQIVND come from the germline V gene (reference sequence). Trimming at V came to 9 bases and at J to 1 base, leaving 3 bases not matched to a gene. CDR3 coding DNA: TGTGCCAGGCCGGGACAGGGTAACTATGGCTACACCTTC. Its protein is CARPGQGNYGYTF.

A single count supports this clone. The chain links TRBV6-4 to TRBJ2-3, with D perhaps TRBD2 (6 bases). Germline-derived CDR1 and CDR2 are MRHNA and SNTAGT. V was trimmed by 3 bases and J by 0 bases, leaving 10 bases between them. The CDR3 is 15 residues long. This chain's CDR3 is CASSESGGSTDTQYF. In DNA, the CDR3 is TGTGCCAGCAGTGAGAGCGGAGGGAGCACAGATACGCAGTATTTT.

This clone was seen at least ten times. V usage is TRBV7-8 and J usage is TRBJ1-3; unclear D gene. Looked up from germline, CDR1 is SGHVS and CDR2 is FQNEAQ. The germline V and J ends were trimmed by 6 bases and 0 bases, with 15 bases remaining between them. This CDR3 region has 16 residues. The CDR3 nucleotides read TGTGCCAGCAGTGATCGCGCGGCGGTCTCTGGAAACACCATATATTTT. Its protein is CASSDRAAVSGNTIYF. The whole variable domain, remainder taken from reference TRBV7-8 and TRBJ1-3, is GAGVSQSPRYKVAKRGQDVALRCDPISGHVSLFWYQQALGQGPEFLTYFQNEAQLDKSGLPSDRFFAERPEGSVSTLKIQRTQQEDSAVYLCASSDRAAVSGNTIYFGEGSWLTVV.

The J gene is TRBJ2-5, the V gene TRBV7-3, with D maybe TRBD1 (6 bases). In germline, CDR1 is SGHTA, CDR2 FQGTGA. Trimming removed 2 bases from V and 2 bases from J, with 15 bases in between. The CDR3 runs 16 residues. The CDR3 sequence is CASSLGGHGQQETQYF. CDR3 coding DNA: TGTGCCAGCAGCTTAGGGGGACACGGACAGCAAGAGACCCAGTACTTC.

CDR3 residues: CSASFDRGQETQYF. The CDR3 DNA sequence: TGCAGTGCTAGTTTCGACAGGGGTCAAGAGACCCAGTACTTC. This chain joins TRBV20-1 and TRBJ2-5; TRBD1 matches 8 bases. The CDR3 spans 14 residues. Trimming at V came to 3 bases and at J to 2 bases, leaving 5 bases not matched to a gene. Germline loops: CDR1 DFQATT, CDR2 SNEGSKA (reference sequence).

The rearrangement links TRBV27 to TRBJ1-5, with 12 nucleotides matching TRBD1. V gave up 5 bases and J gave up 6 bases; unmatched junction bases: 17. The CDR3 length is 19 residues. Germline V gene sequence: CDR1 MNHEY, CDR2 SMNVEV (reference sequence). The CDR3 DNA reads TGTGCCAGCAGTCCCTGGGGGACAGGGGGCGTACTTACGGGTCAGCCCCAGCATTTT. Translating it yields CASSPWGTGGVLTGQPQHF.

This sequence joins TRBV9 and TRBJ1-1; D is uncertain. CDR1 is SGDLS, CDR2 YYNGEE, per germline. V shed 4 bases and J shed 2 bases, with 12 bases lying between them. The CDR3 length is 14 residues. The CDR3 nucleotides read TGTGCCAGCAGCCCCCCGAGAAGAAACACTGAAGCTTTCTTT. It specifies CASSPPRRNTEAFF.

The rearrangement uses TRBV19 and TRBJ2-7; perhaps TRBD1 as D (6 bases). The V gene's germline CDR1 is LNHDA and CDR2 SQIVND (reference sequence). V was cut by 5 bases and J by 4 bases, with 12 bases left in between. The CDR3 is made up of 13 amino acids. The CDR3 reads CASSPQDSYEQYF. Written as DNA, the CDR3 is TGTGCCAGTAGTCCTCAGGACAGTTACGAGCAGTACTTC.

The J gene is TRBJ2-2, the V gene TRBV6-1; 10 nucleotides line up with TRBD1. The CDR3 consists of 15 residues. Germline assignment: CDR1 MNHNS and CDR2 SASEGT. Trimming removed 1 base from V and 6 bases from J; junction bases left unmatched: 2. The CDR3 spells CASSEETGGPGELFF. The CDR3 region has the DNA TGTGCCAGCAGTGAAGAGACAGGGGGCCCCGGGGAGCTGTTTTTT.

The chain combines TRBV4-2 with TRBJ2-7; D remains unclear. This CDR3 has 15 residues. The V and J ends lost 1 base and 6 bases respectively, with 16 bases between them. In germline, CDR1 is LGHNA, CDR2 YNFKEQ. DNA for the CDR3: TGTGCCAGCAGCCAAGGAACCCTAGTATCGGGCGAGCAGTACTTC. It translates to CASSQGTLVSGEQYF.

This rearrangement joins TRBV19 to TRBJ1-2; 7 nucleotides line up with TRBD1. Germline CDR1 LNHDA, CDR2 SQIVND (reference sequence). Germline trimming cut 6 bases from V and 0 bases from J; bases unmatched to any gene: 10. The CDR3 covers 16 residues. CDR3 amino acids: CASRLDRATSNYGYTF. In DNA form, the CDR3 reads TGTGCCAGTAGACTCGACAGGGCAACTTCTAACTATGGCTACACCTTC.

This clone was seen more than once but under ten times. The chain joins TRBV7-3 to TRBJ2-3, with D tentatively TRBD2 (5 bases). This CDR3 spans 12 amino acids. From germline, CDR1 is SGHTA and CDR2 FQGTGA. The V end lost 6 bases, the J end lost 3 bases, and 7 bases lay between the germline ends. The CDR3 protein is CASSGETDTQYF. The CDR3 bases are TGTGCCAGCAGTGGGGAGACAGATACGCAGTATTTT.

CDR3 protein: CASSDGSSGNTIYF. DNA of the CDR3: TGCGCCAGCAGCGATGGCAGCTCTGGAAACACCATATATTTT. J is TRBJ1-3 and V is TRBV5-1; no clear D gene. Between the trimmed V and J ends, which lost 4 bases and 0 bases, there was a span of 8 bases. CDR1 and CDR2 (germline): SGHRS, YFSETQ. The CDR3 runs 14 residues.

This clone turned up a few times. This same CDR3 is encoded by further DNA sequences in the sample. V is TRBV15 and J is TRBJ2-5, with 7 bases lining up with TRBD1. With V trimmed by 3 bases and J by 2 bases, 0 bases remained unmatched. The CDR3 has 13 amino acids. Per germline, CDR1 LNHNV and CDR2 YYDKDF (reference sequence). CDR3 DNA: TGTGCCACCAGCAGGGACAGGCAAGAGACCCAGTACTTC. Translated: CATSRDRQETQYF.

The V gene is TRBV7-2, the J gene TRBJ1-1; 11 bases line up with TRBD1. Germline assignment: CDR1 SGHTA and CDR2 FQGNSA. J lost 11 bases, V lost 5 bases, and 16 bases had no gene match. The CDR3 consists of 16 residues. The CDR3 DNA is TGTGCCAGCAGCCTACTCTTGGGACAGGGGGGACGTAGGGCTTTCTTT. This codes for CASSLLLGQGGRRAFF.

V and J are TRBV6-4 and TRBJ2-7, with 11 nucleotides matching TRBD2. With 5 bases clipped from V and 2 bases from J, the junction kept 20 bases outside the gene matches. Germline CDR1 and CDR2: MRHNA and SNTAGT. This CDR3 has 20 amino acids. The CDR3 DNA follows: TGTGCCAGCAGTTTGGATCTAGCGGGAGGACGCCTCTACCCAACCTACGAGCAGTACTTC. Translation gives CASSLDLAGGRLYPTYEQYF.

This clone was recorded a few times. The rearrangement uses TRBV14 and TRBJ2-7, with TRBD1 identical over 7 bases. With 4 bases clipped from V and 2 bases from J, the junction kept 8 bases outside the gene matches. Germline V CDR1 and CDR2: SGHDN, FVKESK. The length of the CDR3 is 15 residues. The CDR3 sequence is CASSPGGIPPYEQYF. The CDR3, as DNA: TGTGCCAGCAGCCCAGGGGGAATCCCCCCCTACGAGCAGTACTTC.

The rearrangement links TRBV3-1 (or the pseudogene TRBV3-2) to TRBJ1-2, with 8 positions matching TRBD1. Trimming cost V 6 bases and J 4 bases; bases outside gene matches: 13. The CDR3 totals 16 residues. CDR1 is LGHDT, CDR2 YNNKEL, per germline (reference sequence). As DNA, the CDR3 is TGTGCCAGCAGTTCAGATACAGGGGGGCCTTTCTATGGCTACACCTTC. Protein: CASSSDTGGPFYGYTF.

This clone was counted at least ten times. This rearrangement joins TRBV19 to TRBJ2-3, with 10 bases lining up with TRBD1. Looked up from germline, CDR1 is LNHDA and CDR2 is SQIVND (reference sequence). Trimming at V came to 5 bases and at J to 3 bases, leaving 8 bases not matched to a gene. The CDR3 covers 16 residues. The CDR3 sequence is CASSPGDRGFTDTQYF. CDR3 coding DNA: TGTGCCAGTAGTCCGGGGGACAGGGGTTTTACAGATACGCAGTATTTT.

The chain links TRBV4-1 to TRBJ2-4; TRBD1 matches 8 bases. The J segment lost 8 bases and the V segment lost 4 bases, leaving 10 bases of the junction unmatched. The V gene's germline CDR1 is MGHRA and CDR2 YSYEKL. This CDR3 has 15 amino acids. CDR3 protein: CASSLEDRAIDIQYF. CDR3 coding DNA: TGCGCCAGCAGCCTAGAGGACAGGGCAATAGACATTCAGTACTTC.

This clone showed up just a few times. The gene calls are TRBV5-1 and TRBJ1-3; 7 nucleotides agree with TRBD1. This CDR3 region has 18 residues. The V and J ends lost 4 bases and 0 bases, in that order; junction bases with no gene match: 13. Germline CDR1 and CDR2: SGHRS and YFSETQ. CDR3 in amino acids: CASSPGTASLPSGNTIYF. Written as DNA, the CDR3 is TGCGCCAGCAGCCCAGGGACAGCGTCTCTTCCCTCTGGAAACACCATATATTTT.

The V and J genes are TRBV19 and TRBJ1-6; 10 bases fit TRBD1. Germline loops: CDR1 LNHDA, CDR2 SQIVND (reference sequence). CDR3 length: 16 residues. Trimming removed 5 bases from V and 5 bases from J; junction bases left unmatched: 6. DNA for the CDR3: TGTGCCAGTAGTTTGATGACAGGGGGCAATAATTCACCCCTCCACTTT. Its protein is CASSLMTGGNNSPLHF. The whole variable domain, remainder taken from reference TRBV19 and TRBJ1-6, is DGGITQSPKYLFRKEGQNVTLSCEQNLNHDAMYWYRQDPGQGLRLIYYSQIVNDFQKGDIAEGYSVSREKKESFPLTVTSAQKNPTAFYLCASSLMTGGNNSPLHFGNGTRLTVT.